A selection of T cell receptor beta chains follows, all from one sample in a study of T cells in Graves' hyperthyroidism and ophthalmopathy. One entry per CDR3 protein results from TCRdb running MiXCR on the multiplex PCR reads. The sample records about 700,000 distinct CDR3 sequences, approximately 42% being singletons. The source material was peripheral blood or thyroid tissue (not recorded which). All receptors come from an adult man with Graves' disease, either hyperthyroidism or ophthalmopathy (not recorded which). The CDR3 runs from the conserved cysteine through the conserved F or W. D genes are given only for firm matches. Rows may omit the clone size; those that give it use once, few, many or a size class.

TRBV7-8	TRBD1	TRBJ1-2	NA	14	CASSLARGWNGYTF	TGTGCCAGCAGTTTAGCCAGGGGGTGGAATGGCTACACCTTC
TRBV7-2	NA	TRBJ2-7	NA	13	CASSQGQVYEQYF	TGTGCCAGCAGCCAGGGACAAGTCTACGAGCAGTACTTC
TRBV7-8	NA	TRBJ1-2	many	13	CASKGWEDYGYTF	TGTGCCAGCAAGGGCTGGGAAGACTATGGCTACACCTTC
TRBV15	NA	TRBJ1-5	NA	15	CATSSPPGAKQPQHF	TGTGCCACCAGCAGTCCTCCAGGGGCGAAACAGCCCCAGCATTTT
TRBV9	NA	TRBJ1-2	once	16	CASSALGVRTFYGYTF	TGTGCCAGCAGCGCCCTTGGGGTAAGGACGTTCTATGGCTACACCTTC
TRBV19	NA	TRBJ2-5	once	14	CASSTRQDQETQYF	TGTGCCAGTAGTACGCGACAGGACCAAGAGACCCAGTACTTC
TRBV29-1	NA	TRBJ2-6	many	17	CSVDSFEGGSGANVLTF	TGCAGCGTTGACAGCTTCGAGGGAGGCTCTGGGGCCAACGTCCTGACTTTC
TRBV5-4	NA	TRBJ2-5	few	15	CASSPTSDTQETQYF	TGTGCCAGCAGCCCGACTAGTGACACCCAAGAGACCCAGTACTTC
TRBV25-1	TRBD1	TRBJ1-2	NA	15	CASSELGQGAGGYTF	TGTGCCAGCAGTGAACTGGGACAGGGGGCAGGTGGCTACACCTTC
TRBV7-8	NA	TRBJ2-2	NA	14	CASSSPRSTEELFF	TGTGCCAGCAGCTCCCCCCGGTCGACCGAGGAGCTGTTTTTT
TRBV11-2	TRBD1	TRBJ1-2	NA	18	CASSSFQRDRGRQHGYTF	TGTGCCAGCAGCTCCTTCCAACGGGACAGGGGGCGGCAGCATGGCTACACCTTC
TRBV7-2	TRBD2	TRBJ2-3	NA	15	CASSFSSGSGDTQYF	TGTGCCAGCAGCTTTTCGAGCGGGAGTGGAGATACGCAGTATTTT
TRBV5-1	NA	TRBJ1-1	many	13	CASSSQGDTEAFF	TGTGCCAGCAGCTCCCAAGGGGACACTGAAGCTTTCTTT
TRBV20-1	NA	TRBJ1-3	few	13	CSARASPGNTIYF	TGCAGTGCTAGGGCCTCTCCAGGAAACACCATATATTTT
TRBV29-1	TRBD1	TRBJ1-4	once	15	CSVGQGWTNTEKLFF	TGCAGCGTTGGACAGGGGTGGACGAACACTGAAAAACTGTTTTTT
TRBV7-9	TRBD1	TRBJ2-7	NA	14	CASSPRQGQNEQYF	TGTGCCAGCAGCCCGAGACAGGGTCAGAACGAGCAGTACTTC
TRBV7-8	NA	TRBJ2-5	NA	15	CASSLSQTTRETQYF	TGTGCCAGCAGCTTGAGTCAGACTACTAGGGAGACCCAGTACTTC
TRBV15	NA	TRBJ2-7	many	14	CATSRQRNSYEQYF	TGTGCCACCAGCAGACAGAGAAACTCCTACGAGCAGTACTTC
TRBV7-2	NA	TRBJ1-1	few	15	CASSLASGARTEAFF	TGTGCCAGCAGCTTAGCATCGGGGGCAAGGACTGAAGCTTTCTTT
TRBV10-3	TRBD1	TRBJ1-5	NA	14	CASSYVTGGQPQHF	TGTGCCAGCAGTTACGTAACAGGGGGTCAGCCCCAGCATTTT
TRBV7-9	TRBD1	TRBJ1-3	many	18	CASSTYSGTGGSGNTIYF	TGTGCCAGCAGCACCTACTCCGGGACAGGGGGCAGTGGAAACACCATATATTTT
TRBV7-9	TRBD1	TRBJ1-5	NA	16	CASSSGTGGSRQPQHF	TGTGCCAGCAGTTCCGGGACAGGGGGTTCGAGACAGCCCCAGCATTTT
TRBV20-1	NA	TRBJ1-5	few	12	CSARVPNQPQHF	TGCAGTGCTAGGGTACCAAATCAGCCCCAGCATTTT
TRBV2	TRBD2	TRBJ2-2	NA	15	CASSETGLASGGLFF	TGTGCCAGCAGTGAGACGGGACTAGCGTCTGGGGGGCTGTTTTTT
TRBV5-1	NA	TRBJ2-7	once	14	CASSSAGSSYEQYF	TGCGCCAGCAGCTCGGCAGGGAGTAGTTACGAGCAGTACTTC
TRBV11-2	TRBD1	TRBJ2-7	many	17	CASSLERGDRGLREQYF	TGTGCCAGCAGCTTAGAGAGGGGGGACAGGGGGCTTCGCGAGCAGTACTTC
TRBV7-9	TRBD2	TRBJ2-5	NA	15	CAWSLSGGAAETQYF	TGTGCCTGGAGTCTTAGCGGGGGGGCGGCAGAGACCCAGTACTTC
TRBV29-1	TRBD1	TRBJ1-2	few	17	CSVEDPGSGQGIPGYTF	TGCAGCGTTGAAGATCCCGGCTCGGGACAGGGAATTCCTGGCTACACCTTC
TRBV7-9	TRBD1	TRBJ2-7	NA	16	CASSLSTGTAAYEQYF	TGTGCCAGCAGCCTAAGCACCGGGACAGCCGCCTACGAGCAGTACTTC
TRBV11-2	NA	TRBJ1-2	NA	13	CASSKSGSYGYTF	TGTGCCAGCAGCAAAAGCGGGAGCTATGGCTACACCTTC
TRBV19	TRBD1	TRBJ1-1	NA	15	CASSTMTGENTEAFF	TGTGCCAGTAGTACAATGACAGGGGAGAACACTGAAGCTTTCTTT
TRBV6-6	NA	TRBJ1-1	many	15	CASSWDTGVNTEAFF	TGTGCCAGCAGCTGGGACACCGGGGTTAACACTGAAGCTTTCTTT
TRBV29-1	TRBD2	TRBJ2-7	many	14	CSVGTSGFGYEQYF	TGCAGCGTTGGTACTAGCGGTTTTGGCTACGAGCAGTACTTC
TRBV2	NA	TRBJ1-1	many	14	CASSEARSRTEAFF	TGTGCCAGCAGTGAAGCCAGATCCCGCACAGAAGCTTTCTTT
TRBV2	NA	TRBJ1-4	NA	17	CASSLPPTDASSEKLFF	TGTGCCAGCAGTCTACCCCCCACGGACGCATCTAGTGAAAAACTGTTTTTT
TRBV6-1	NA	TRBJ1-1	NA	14	CASVRGWENTEAFF	TGTGCCAGCGTGAGGGGGTGGGAGAACACTGAAGCTTTCTTT
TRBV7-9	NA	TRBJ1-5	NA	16	CASSQDEGGGGQPQHF	TGTGCCAGCAGCCAAGATGAGGGGGGCGGTGGACAGCCCCAGCATTTT